This TCR beta chain stems from a study of early T cells in non-severe SARS-CoV-2 infection. In its sample, this clonotype was seen many times. Trimming removed 1 base from V and 8 bases from J, with 9 bases in between. CDR1 is LGHDT, CDR2 YNNKEL, per germline (reference sequence). The CDR3 extends over 14 amino acids. A single record per CDR3 protein comes from TCRdb applying MiXCR to the 5' RACE reads. Of about 60,000 distinct CDR3 sequences listed, about 12% are singletons. This TCR was recovered from an adult who was a healthcare worker with PCR-confirmed SARS-CoV-2 infection or an uninfected control (not recorded which). The chain carries TRBV3-1 and TRBJ1-6; D not certain. Sequencing was performed on whole blood. The CDR3, as DNA: TGTGCCAGCAGCCAAGGTGGGAGGGATTCACCCCTCCACTTT. It codes for CASSQGGRDSPLHF.